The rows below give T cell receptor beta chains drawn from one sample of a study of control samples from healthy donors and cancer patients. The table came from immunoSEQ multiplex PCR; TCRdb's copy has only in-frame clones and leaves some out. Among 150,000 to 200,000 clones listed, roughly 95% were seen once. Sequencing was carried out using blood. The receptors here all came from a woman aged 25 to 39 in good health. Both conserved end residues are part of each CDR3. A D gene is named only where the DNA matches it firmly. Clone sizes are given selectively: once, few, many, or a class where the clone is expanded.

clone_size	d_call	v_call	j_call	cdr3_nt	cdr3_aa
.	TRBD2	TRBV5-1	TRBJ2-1	TGCGCCAGCAGCCACGGACTAGCGGGAGGGCCGGCGAACAATGAGCAGTTCTTC	CASSHGLAGGPANNEQFF
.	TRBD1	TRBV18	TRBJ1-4	TGTGCCAGCTCACCACCGTTAGGGACAGGGTCCATCACATCCCGGGAAAAACTGTTTTTT	CASSPPLGTGSITSREKLFF
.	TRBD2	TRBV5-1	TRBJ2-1	TGCGCCAGCAGCTTGGCTAGCGGGATCTACAATGAGCAGTTCTTC	CASSLASGIYNEQFF
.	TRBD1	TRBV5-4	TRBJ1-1	TGTGCCAGCAGCCAAAAAACAGGGGACGCTGAAGCTTTCTTT	CASSQKTGDAEAFF
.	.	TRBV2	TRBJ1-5	TGTGCCAGCAGTGTTCGGGTTCCCGGATCCCGGCCCCAGCATTTT	CASSVRVPGSRPQHF
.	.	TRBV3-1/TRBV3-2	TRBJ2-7	TGTGCCAGCAGCCAACGGCAGGTGCCCGTCGAGCAGTACTTC	CASSQRQVPVEQYF
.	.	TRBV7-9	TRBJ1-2	TGTGCCAGCAGCTTAGTTGACGGGAACTATGGCTACACCTTC	CASSLVDGNYGYTF
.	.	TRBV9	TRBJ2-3	TGTGCCAGCAGCGTAGAGGGCAGGGGTGGCCTCACAGATACGCAGTATTTT	CASSVEGRGGLTDTQYF
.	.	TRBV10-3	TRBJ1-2	TGTGCCTCCTCCGGGGGGGGCGAAAGCGGCTACACCTTC	CASSGGGESGYTF
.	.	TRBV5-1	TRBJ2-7	TGCGCCAGCAGCTGGGACGCCAACTACGAGCAGTACTTC	CASSWDANYEQYF
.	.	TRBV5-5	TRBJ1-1	TGTGCCAGCACCCGGACAGTGAACACTGAAGCTTTCTTT	CASTRTVNTEAFF
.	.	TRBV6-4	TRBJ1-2	TGTGCCAGCAGTGACTCGAAGGGCACCTTTGATGTCTACACCTTC	CASSDSKGTFDVYTF
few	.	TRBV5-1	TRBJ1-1	TGCGCCAGCAGCTTTGGACGGGGAAGCGGGATTCTTAACACTGAAGCTTTCTTT	CASSFGRGSGILNTEAFF
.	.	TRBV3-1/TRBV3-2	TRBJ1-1	TGTGCCAGCAGCCGACGGACACACTACTACACTGAAGCTTTCTTT	CASSRRTHYYTEAFF
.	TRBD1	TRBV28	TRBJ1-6	TGTGCCAGCAGTTTATCGCCGGGACAGTCATTCTATAATTCACCCCTCCACTTT	CASSLSPGQSFYNSPLHF
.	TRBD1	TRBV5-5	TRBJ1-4	TGTGCCAGCAGCTTGAGAGGGGGCCGTGGTGAAAAACTGTTTTTT	CASSLRGGRGEKLFF
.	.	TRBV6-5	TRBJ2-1	TGTGCCAGCAGCCAATACAATGAGCAGTTCTTC	CASSQYNEQFF
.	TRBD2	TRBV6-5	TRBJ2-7	TGTGCCAGCAGTCCCACGGGGGGGCGCACCTACGAGCAGTACTTC	CASSPTGGRTYEQYF
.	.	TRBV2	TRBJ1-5	TGTGCCAGCAGTGAAGAGGACCAAGGTATCGCTCAGCCCCAGCATTTT	CASSEEDQGIAQPQHF
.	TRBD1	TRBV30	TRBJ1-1	TGTGCCTGGAGTGGGGACAGGAACACTGAAGCTTTCTTT	CAWSGDRNTEAFF
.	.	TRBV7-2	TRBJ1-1	TGTGCCAGCAGCGCATCGTCGCAGGGGTGGACTGAAGCTTTCTTT	CASSASSQGWTEAFF
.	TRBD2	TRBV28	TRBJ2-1	TGTGCCAGCAGTTCCCAGGGTCTAGCGGAGGGTACCTCCTACAATGAGCAGTTCTTC	CASSSQGLAEGTSYNEQFF
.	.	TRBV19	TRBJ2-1	TGTGCCAGTAGAATCAGAGGGGACTCCTACAATGAGCAGTTCTTC	CASRIRGDSYNEQFF
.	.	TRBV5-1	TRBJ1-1	TGCGCCAGCAGCTCTCTCCGGGGGGACACTGAAGCTTTCTTT	CASSSLRGDTEAFF